Listed here is a single T cell receptor beta chain. What it recognizes is unknown. The source of the sample is a study of T cell responses to AZD1222 COVID-19 vaccine. The CDR3 totals 14 residues. V gave up 5 bases and J gave up 4 bases; unmatched junction bases: 5. Germline V lookup: CDR1 SGHTA, CDR2 FQGNSA. Findings and limits, study-wide: Most donors were white British, females outnumbered males, and clonal diversity was possibly underestimated. The study found Spike-specific TCR breadth and depth rose after two AZD1222 doses. Distributed over spike, vaccine-associated CD4 TCRs predominated at 160-218 and 743-854.

Sequencing was performed with immunoSEQ multiplex PCR; in TCRdb, only in-frame clones are kept and a portion is missing. The sample carries some 100,000 clones, roughly 89% recorded once. Sample: peripheral blood, taken on day 0 of AZD1222 vaccination. The source of this sequence is an adult in good health. This chain joins TRBV7-2 and TRBJ2-5; TRBD2 aligns across 9 bases. CDR3 DNA: TGTGCCAGCAGCACCCGTAGCGGGGGAGAGACCCAGTACTTC. The encoded protein is CASSTRSGGETQYF.